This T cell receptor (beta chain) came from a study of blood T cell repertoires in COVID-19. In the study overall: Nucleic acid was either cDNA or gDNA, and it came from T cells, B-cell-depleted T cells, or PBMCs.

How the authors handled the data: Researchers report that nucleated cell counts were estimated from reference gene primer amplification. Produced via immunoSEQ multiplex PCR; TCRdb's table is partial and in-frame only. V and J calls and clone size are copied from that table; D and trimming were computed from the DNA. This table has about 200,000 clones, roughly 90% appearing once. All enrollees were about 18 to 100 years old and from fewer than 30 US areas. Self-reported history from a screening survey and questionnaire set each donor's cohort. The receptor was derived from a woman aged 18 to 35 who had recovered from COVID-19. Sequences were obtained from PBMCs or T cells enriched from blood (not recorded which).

CDR3 sequence: CASSLVSVGGVRNEQFF. CDR3 sequence (DNA): TGTGCCAGCAGTTTGGTCAGTGTAGGAGGGGTGAGGAATGAGCAGTTCTTC. This chain connects TRBV27 to TRBJ2-1; possibly TRBD2 for D (6 bases). The V gene lost 3 bases and the J gene lost 7 bases, with 22 bases spanning the gap. The CDR3 contains 17 residues. Germline CDR1 reads MNHEY; CDR2 reads SMNVEV (reference sequence).